The 32 T cell receptor beta chains reported below all come from one sample, sequenced in a study of blood T cell repertoires in COVID-19. Method: immunoSEQ multiplex PCR; TCRdb's copy keeps in-frame clones and lacks some. The table includes about 45,000 clones, 85% to 90% detected once. Sequencing was performed on peripheral blood. The receptor source for this set is a human donor in a cohort sampled during active COVID-19.

The rearrangement links TRBV28 to TRBJ1-2; 9 nucleotides line up with TRBD1. From germline, CDR1 is MDHEN and CDR2 SYDVKM. The V segment lost 6 bases and the J segment 8 bases; nucleotides outside the gene matches: 7. The CDR3 loop spans 13 amino acids. Written as DNA, the CDR3 is TGTGCCAGCAGCACAGGGGGCGCGATCGGCTACACCTTC. Its protein is CASSTGGAIGYTF.

The V gene is TRBV7-9, the J gene TRBJ2-7, with 9 bases fitting TRBD1. The CDR3 runs 16 residues. Germline V gene sequence: CDR1 SEHNR, CDR2 FQNEAQ (reference sequence). With V trimmed by 1 base and J by 2 bases, 6 bases remained unmatched. CDR3 DNA: TGTGCCAGCAGCTTAGGGGACAGGGTGTTGGCCTACGAGCAGTACTTC. Translated: CASSLGDRVLAYEQYF.

The CDR3 DNA reads TGTGCCAGCAGTGCTGCCCCACCGGGGAATGAGCAGTTCTTC. Translating it yields CASSAAPPGNEQFF. This chain connects TRBV2 to TRBJ2-1; D might be TRBD2 (5 bases). Trimming took off 4 bases at V and 7 bases at J, with 14 bases between the two ends. From germline, CDR1 is SNHLY and CDR2 FYNNEI. This CDR3 region has 14 residues. Full variable domain (outside the CDR3, taken from reference TRBV2 and TRBJ2-1): EPEVTQTPSHQVTQMGQEVILRCVPISNHLYFYWYRQILGQKVEFLVSFYNNEISEKSEIFDDQFSVERPDGSNFTLKIRSTKLEDSAMYFCASSAAPPGNEQFFGPGTRLTVL.

The chain joins TRBV14 to TRBJ2-7; D is ambiguous. The V and J ends lost 2 bases and 2 bases respectively, with 7 bases between them. CDR1 is SGHDN and CDR2 is FVKESK in the germline V gene. The CDR3 length is 13 residues. The CDR3 spells CASSQFRTYEQYF. In DNA form, the CDR3 reads TGTGCCAGCAGCCAATTCAGAACCTACGAGCAGTACTTC.

The V and J genes are TRBV3-1 (or the pseudogene TRBV3-2) and TRBJ2-5; possibly TRBD2 for D (5 bases). The germline V gene encodes CDR1 LGHDT and CDR2 YNNKEL (reference sequence). Trimming cost V 5 bases and J 5 bases, with 15 bases left between them. The CDR3 has 14 amino acids. Here the CDR3 reads CASSSNPGMETQYF. In DNA, the CDR3 is TGTGCCAGCAGCTCAAATCCGGGGATGGAGACCCAGTACTTC.

The chain joins TRBV7-2 to TRBJ2-7; D is possibly TRBD2 (6 bases). The CDR3 loop spans 13 amino acids. Germline CDR1 reads SGHTA; CDR2 reads FQGNSA. The V end was cut by 3 bases, the J end by 6 bases, with 12 bases between. The CDR3 reads CASSFREAGEQYF. DNA for the CDR3: TGTGCCAGCAGCTTCAGGGAGGCGGGCGAGCAGTACTTC.

The genes are TRBV5-1 and TRBJ1-3; D is unclear. This CDR3 spans 15 amino acids. V was pared by 0 bases and J by 0 bases, with 7 bases between. Germline CDR1 is SGHRS and CDR2 is YFSETQ. The CDR3 DNA reads as TGCGCCAGCAGCTTGGGACTGAACTCTGGAAACACCATATATTTT. Protein product: CASSLGLNSGNTIYF.

The chain has TRBV19 and TRBJ1-4; D not resolved. Germline lookup yields CDR1 LNHDA and CDR2 SQIVND (reference sequence). V dropped 3 bases and J dropped 7 bases, with 9 bases sitting between them. This CDR3 spans 13 amino acids. The CDR3 region has the DNA TGTGCCAGTAGTATTAACAGTCTTGAAAAACTGTTTTTT. It translates to CASSINSLEKLFF.

The chain recombines TRBV4-3 with TRBJ2-1; weak D call: TRBD1 (5 bases). Per germline, CDR1 LGHNA and CDR2 YSLEER. The CDR3 spans 16 residues. Trimming took off 1 base at V and 1 base at J, with 11 bases between the two ends. CDR3 sequence reads: CASSQAGHQSYNEQFF. CDR3 in DNA: TGCGCCAGCAGCCAAGCTGGACACCAATCCTACAATGAGCAGTTCTTC.

The chain is built from TRBV5-5 and TRBJ2-3; TRBD2 matches at 9 bases. Germline CDR1 and CDR2: SGHKS and YYEKEE (reference sequence). With V trimmed by 2 bases and J by 3 bases, 4 bases remained unmatched. The CDR3 consists of 15 residues. CDR3 residues: CASSFAGGKTDTQYF. In nucleotides, the CDR3 is TGTGCCAGCAGCTTTGCGGGGGGGAAGACAGATACGCAGTATTTT.

J is TRBJ1-4 and V is TRBV9; 9 bases are a match to TRBD1. The CDR3 sequence is 17 residues long. Unmatched junction bases numbered 11, after V lost 0 bases and J lost 8 bases. CDR1 SGDLS and CDR2 YYNGEE come from the germline V gene. The CDR3 loop is CASSVASGRTGDEKLFF. The CDR3 nucleotides read TGTGCCAGCAGCGTAGCTTCAGGCCGGACAGGGGACGAAAAACTGTTTTTT.

This clone was picked up a small number of times. V is TRBV7-2 and J is TRBJ1-5; tentatively, D is TRBD1 (6 bases). V was clipped by 6 bases and J by 6 bases, with 9 bases between them. The germline V gene encodes CDR1 SGHTA and CDR2 FQGNSA. This CDR3 comprises 12 residues. CDR3: CASSIQGQPQHF. CDR3 DNA sequence: TGTGCCAGCAGTATACAGGGTCAGCCCCAGCATTTT.

The chain recombines TRBV5-5 with TRBJ1-5; 9 bases fit TRBD1. Trimming removed 1 base from V and 0 bases from J; junction bases left unmatched: 11. CDR1 and CDR2 (germline): SGHKS, YYEKEE (reference sequence). The CDR3 runs 19 residues. CDR3 bases: TGTGCCAGCAGCTTGCTGGGACAGGGCCTCTTTTATAGCAATCAGCCCCAGCATTTT. Amino acid sequence: CASSLLGQGLFYSNQPQHF. Based on the CDR3 plus reference TRBV5-5 and TRBJ1-5, the full variable domain is DAGVTQSPTHLIKTRGQQVTLRCSPISGHKSVSWYQQVLGQGPQFIFQYYEKEERGRGNFPDRFSARQFPNYSSELNVNALLLGDSALYLCASSLLGQGLFYSNQPQHFGDGTRLSIL.

This clone was observed a few times. The gene calls are TRBV18 and TRBJ2-7; D perhaps matches TRBD2 (6 bases). Per the germline V gene, CDR1 is KGHSH and CDR2 is LQKENI. This CDR3 spans 14 amino acids. The V end lost 3 bases, the J end lost 4 bases, and 13 bases lay between the germline ends. CDR3 DNA sequence: TGTGCCAGCTCACCTAGGGAGGATGCATACGAGCAGTACTTC. Translating it yields CASSPREDAYEQYF.

This chain uses TRBV6-5 with TRBJ2-2; perhaps TRBD2 as D (5 bases). This CDR3 comprises 13 residues. CDR1 and CDR2 from the germline V gene are MNHEY and SVGAGI. V dropped 5 bases and J dropped 8 bases, with 12 bases sitting between them. CDR3 DNA sequence: TGTGCCAGCAGTCAGCGGCTGACTGGGGAGCTGTTTTTT. This sequence encodes CASSQRLTGELFF.

The rearrangement uses TRBV9 and TRBJ1-2, with 11 bases identical to TRBD1. The CDR3 contains 16 residues. The V gene end was trimmed by 4 bases and the J gene end by 4 bases; junction bases not matched to a gene: 9. CDR1 and CDR2 (germline): SGDLS, YYNGEE. The CDR3 sequence is CASSHPRTGGSYGYTF. In DNA, the CDR3 is TGTGCCAGCAGCCACCCGCGGACAGGGGGCAGCTATGGCTACACCTTC.

The chain uses TRBV11-3 and TRBJ2-4; no clear D gene. Germline assignment: CDR1 SGHNT and CDR2 YENEEA. This CDR3 region has 14 residues. The V gene lost 5 bases and the J gene lost 8 bases, with 16 bases spanning the gap. CDR3 bases: TGTGCCAGCAGCCGTGGCCTAGTTGGAGACATTCAGTACTTC. This encodes CASSRGLVGDIQYF.

This clone was observed once. This chain links TRBV24-1 with TRBJ2-2; D call uncertain. V dropped 2 bases and J dropped 0 bases, with 12 bases sitting between them. CDR1 is KGHDR, CDR2 SFDVKD, per germline. The CDR3 runs 17 residues. CDR3 region: CATSDSLGNSNTGELFF. As DNA, the CDR3 is TGTGCCACCAGTGATTCGCTAGGAAACTCGAACACCGGGGAGCTGTTTTTT.

The rearrangement uses TRBV30 and TRBJ2-2; D might be TRBD1 (5 bases). V was trimmed by 0 bases and J by 5 bases, leaving 10 bases between them. Germline lookup yields CDR1 GTSNPN and CDR2 SVGIG (reference sequence). The CDR3 is 14 residues long. CDR3 DNA sequence: TGTGCCTGGAGTGTACGCCAGGGTACCGGGGAGCTGTTTTTT. As protein: CAWSVRQGTGELFF.

The J gene is TRBJ2-5, the V gene TRBV12-3 or TRBV12-4; no firm D call. V gave up 5 bases and J gave up 5 bases, with 12 bases separating them. The CDR3 covers 13 residues. CDR3 in amino acids: CASSVLTEETQYF. As DNA, the CDR3 is TGTGCCAGCAGTGTTCTTACAGAGGAGACCCAGTACTTC.

V is TRBV3-1 (or the pseudogene TRBV3-2) and J is TRBJ1-1, with D unclear. Germline V gives CDR1 LGHDT, CDR2 YNNKEL (reference sequence). The V and J ends lost 1 base and 10 bases respectively, with 7 bases between them. The CDR3 extends over 11 amino acids. CDR3 DNA sequence: TGTGCCAGCAGCCAAGGAGGCGTAGCTTTCTTT. Translated, it gives CASSQGGVAFF.

This chain joins TRBV18 and TRBJ2-1; TRBD2 aligns across 7 bases. The V gene's germline CDR1 is KGHSH and CDR2 LQKENI. The CDR3 has 15 residues. J gave up 6 bases and V 3 bases, and 8 bases lay outside the gene matches. This chain's CDR3 is CASSPPTSVGNEQFF. CDR3 sequence (DNA): TGTGCCAGCTCACCGCCTACTAGCGTCGGCAATGAGCAGTTCTTC.

As concerns this clone: Other DNA sequences in this specimen translate into the identical CDR3. J is TRBJ1-5 and V is TRBV6-6; the D gene is possibly TRBD1 (6 bases). This CDR3 has 14 amino acids. Per germline, CDR1 MNHNY and CDR2 SVGAGI (reference sequence). The V end lost 2 bases, the J end lost 6 bases, and 11 bases lay between the germline ends. CDR3 sequence: CASSYGQGSQPQHF. The CDR3 DNA reads TGTGCCAGCAGTTACGGGCAGGGGAGTCAGCCCCAGCATTTT.

The rearrangement links TRBV29-1 to TRBJ2-7; 9 bases match TRBD1. V lost 6 bases to trimming and J lost 5 bases; unmatched junction nucleotides: 11. This CDR3 has 14 residues. Germline assignment: CDR1 SQVTM and CDR2 ANQGSEA. In DNA, the CDR3 is TGCAGCGTAGAGGACAGGGGAGCTGGTCACGAGCAGTACTTC. This codes for CSVEDRGAGHEQYF.

This clone was observed a single time. This chain connects TRBV6-5 to TRBJ1-6, with D perhaps TRBD1 (6 bases). V was trimmed by 6 bases and J by 0 bases, leaving 6 bases between them. This CDR3 is built from 14 residues. The germline V gene encodes CDR1 MNHEY and CDR2 SVGAGI. The CDR3 region has the DNA TGTGCCAGCAGGACAGGCTCCTATAATTCACCCCTCCACTTT. The encoded protein is CASRTGSYNSPLHF.

This chain joins TRBV5-1 and TRBJ2-3, with 8 bases fitting TRBD1. The CDR3 runs 16 residues. Germline V gene data show CDR1 as SGHRS and CDR2 as YFSETQ. V shed 0 bases, J shed 1 base, and the junction held 4 bases outside the gene matches. The CDR3 loop reads CASSLGTGTGTDTQYF. In DNA form, the CDR3 reads TGCGCCAGCAGCTTGGGGACAGGGACCGGCACAGATACGCAGTATTTT.

This chain links TRBV5-4 with TRBJ2-2, with no clear D. Germline V lookup: CDR1 SGHNT, CDR2 YYREEE (reference sequence). Deletions cut 0 bases from V and 2 bases from J, with 11 bases between. CDR3 size: 16 residues. DNA of the CDR3: TGTGCCAGCAGCTTGGAAGGCGGAGCAAACACCGGGGAGCTGTTTTTT. This translates into CASSLEGGANTGELFF.

This chain connects TRBV3-1 (or the pseudogene TRBV3-2) to TRBJ1-1, with 7 bases aligning to TRBD1. The V gene end was trimmed by 0 bases and the J gene end by 10 bases; junction bases not matched to a gene: 5. The CDR3 length is 13 residues. CDR1 and CDR2 (germline): LGHDT, YNNKEL (reference sequence). The CDR3: CASSQERRGRAFF. The CDR3 region has the DNA TGTGCCAGCAGCCAAGAAAGAAGGGGGCGAGCTTTCTTT.

This clone was picked up a small number of times. J is TRBJ1-5 and V is TRBV19; TRBD1 is a possible D gene (6 bases). CDR1 is LNHDA, CDR2 SQIVND, per germline (reference sequence). CDR3 length: 16 residues. The ends were cut back, 3 bases at V and 6 bases at J, with 18 bases in the middle. The CDR3 region is CASSIPTGRVIQPQHF. DNA of the CDR3: TGTGCCAGTAGTATCCCCACAGGGAGGGTGATTCAGCCCCAGCATTTT.

The chain combines TRBV14 with TRBJ2-3; D perhaps matches TRBD2 (6 bases). CDR1 is SGHDN and CDR2 is FVKESK in the germline V gene. Trimming stripped 0 bases from V and 0 bases from J, with 10 bases between. The CDR3 consists of 16 residues. The CDR3 nucleotides are TGTGCCAGCAGCCAAGAATTCGGGACTAGCACAGATACGCAGTATTTT. The encoded protein is CASSQEFGTSTDTQYF.

The chain combines TRBV6-5 with TRBJ2-1, with D tentatively TRBD2 (5 bases). Germline V gene data show CDR1 as MNHEY and CDR2 as SVGAGI. The V and J ends lost 7 bases and 1 base respectively, with 14 bases between them. This CDR3 has 15 amino acids. The CDR3 region has the DNA TGTGCCAGCACCCGACGGGGAAGGTCCTACAATGAGCAGTTCTTC. This encodes CASTRRGRSYNEQFF.

J is TRBJ2-1 and V is TRBV5-1; D perhaps matches TRBD2 (6 bases). The CDR3 length is 18 residues. Germline V gene data show CDR1 as SGHRS and CDR2 as YFSETQ. The V end lost 4 bases, the J end lost 0 bases, and 20 bases lay between the germline ends. The CDR3 nucleotides are TGCGCCAGCAGCAGCACCTCGGGACTTACGAGCTCCTACAATGAGCAGTTCTTC. Residues: CASSSTSGLTSSYNEQFF.